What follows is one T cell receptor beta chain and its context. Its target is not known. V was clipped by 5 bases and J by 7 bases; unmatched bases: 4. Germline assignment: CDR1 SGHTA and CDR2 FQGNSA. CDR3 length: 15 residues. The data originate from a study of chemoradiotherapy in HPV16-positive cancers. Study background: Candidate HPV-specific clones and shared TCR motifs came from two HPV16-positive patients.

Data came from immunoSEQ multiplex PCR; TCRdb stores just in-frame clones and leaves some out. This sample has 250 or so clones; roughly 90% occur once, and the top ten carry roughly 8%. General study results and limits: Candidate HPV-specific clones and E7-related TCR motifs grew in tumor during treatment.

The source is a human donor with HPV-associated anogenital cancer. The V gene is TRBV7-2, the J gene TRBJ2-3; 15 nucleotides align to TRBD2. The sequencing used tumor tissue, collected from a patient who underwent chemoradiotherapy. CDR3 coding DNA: TGTGCCAGCAGCGGAGGGACTAGCGGGAGGTATACGCAGTATTTT. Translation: CASSGGTSGRYTQYF.